A single sample is the source of the 21 T cell receptor beta chains below, sequenced in a study of blood T cells in healthy people across ages. Alongside a J-beta primer mix, a sample-barcoded 5' primer served in a second PCR lasting roughly 6 to 11 cycles. One entry per CDR3 protein results from TCRdb running MiXCR on the 5' RACE reads. The table includes over 600,000 distinct CDR3 sequences, 45% to 70% detected once. Input material: blood. Receptors were obtained from a man aged 35 to 55 in good health.

The V call is TRBV27, the J call TRBJ2-3; no clear D gene. The germline V gene has CDR1 MNHEY and CDR2 SMNVEV (reference sequence). V lost 2 bases to trimming and J lost 8 bases, with 11 bases between them. The CDR3 spans 13 residues. CDR3 sequence (DNA): TGTGCCAGCAGTTTAAAGGTCGGTCGTACGCAGTATTTT. Translation: CASSLKVGRTQYF.

This clonotype was seen more than once but under ten times. This chain uses TRBV15 with TRBJ2-4; 8 positions agree with TRBD1. The CDR3 is 13 residues long. V gave up 5 bases and J gave up 5 bases; unmatched junction bases: 2. Germline CDR1 LNHNV, CDR2 YYDKDF (reference sequence). The CDR3 DNA is TGTGCCACCAGCCCGGGACAGGAAAACATTCAGTACTTC. Translated: CATSPGQENIQYF. Based on the CDR3 plus reference TRBV15 and TRBJ2-4, the full variable domain is DAMVIQNPRYQVTQFGKPVTLSCSQTLNHNVMYWYQQKSSQAPKLLFHYYDKDFNNEADTPDNFQSRRPNTSFCFLDIRSPGLGDTAMYLCATSPGQENIQYFGAGTRLSVL.

The chain uses TRBV28 and TRBJ1-6; D call uncertain. Between the trimmed V and J ends, which lost 8 bases and 5 bases, there was a span of 16 bases. CDR3 length equals 15 residues. In germline, CDR1 is MDHEN, CDR2 SYDVKM. The CDR3 DNA reads as TGTGCCAGCCTCTGGGGAGTAAGAAATAATTCACCCCTCCACTTT. It specifies CASLWGVRNNSPLHF.

This chain links TRBV20-1 with TRBJ1-6, with TRBD1 matching over 8 bases. V dropped 2 bases and J dropped 10; count of bases not matched to a gene: 10. Germline CDR1 reads DFQATT; CDR2 reads SNEGSKA (reference sequence). This CDR3 is 15 amino acids long. CDR3 sequence (DNA): TGCAGTGCTAGACGGCAGGGGGCTTGGTGGTCACCCCTCCACTTT. It translates to CSARRQGAWWSPLHF.

This chain links TRBV5-6 with TRBJ2-3; D possibly corresponds to TRBD1 (5 bases). Germline assignment: CDR1 SGHDT and CDR2 YYEEEE. V was clipped by 3 bases and J by 2 bases, with 13 bases between them. The CDR3 is made up of 15 amino acids. CDR3 protein: CASSWWRQTTDTQYF. The CDR3 region has the DNA TGTGCCAGCAGCTGGTGGCGACAGACCACAGATACGCAGTATTTT.

The rearrangement joins TRBV10-3 to TRBJ2-4; 8 bases are a match to TRBD2. The DNA end favors TRBJ2-7, so the J call may be wrong. The CDR3 covers 15 residues. The germline V gene encodes CDR1 ENHRY and CDR2 SYGVKD. The CDR3 is CAISESASGSYEQYF. In DNA, the CDR3 is TGTGCCATCAGTGAGTCGGCTAGCGGGTCGTACGAGCAGTACTTC.

V gene TRBV27 combines with J gene TRBJ2-1, with D perhaps matching TRBD2 (6 bases). Between the trimmed V and J ends, which lost 10 bases and 14 bases, there was a span of 24 bases. The CDR3 is 13 residues long. The germline V gene has CDR1 MNHEY and CDR2 SMNVEV (reference sequence). Here the CDR3 reads CATAPQEGREKFF. Written as DNA, the CDR3 is TGTGCCACAGCGCCCCAGGAGGGCAGGGAGAAGTTCTTC.

Note on this clonotype: One end of the junction varies from germline; a read error may be responsible. V is TRBV5-5 and J is TRBJ2-7; no reliable D call. The DNA end is a closer match to TRBJ2-4, so the J assignment may be wrong. Germline CDR1 and CDR2: SGHKS and YYEKEE (reference sequence). The CDR3 has 12 amino acids. CDR3 DNA sequence: TGTACCAGCAGCCTCGGCCAAAACATTCAGTACTTC. It encodes CTSSLGQNIQYF.

This clonotype was observed at least ten times. A read error may be the cause here, since a much bigger clone is one base away. The CDR3 bases are TGTGCCAGCAGCGTAGGTTCGGCCGGGACTAGCTCGTACTTC. Translating it yields CASSVGSAGTSSYF. The chain joins TRBV7-9 to TRBJ2-5, with TRBD2 matching over 9 bases. Looked up from germline, CDR1 is SEHNR and CDR2 is FQNEAQ (reference sequence). The CDR3 is 14 amino acids. V was clipped by 5 bases and J by 13 bases; unmatched bases: 14.

The chain's CDR3 is CASRKWVETGETQYF. The CDR3 DNA sequence: TGTGCCAGCAGAAAATGGGTAGAGACAGGGGAGACCCAGTACTTC. The genes are TRBV27 and TRBJ2-5, with TRBD1 matching over 7 bases. The CDR3 covers 15 residues. Germline loops: CDR1 MNHEY, CDR2 SMNVEV (reference sequence). J was trimmed by 5 bases and V by 6 bases; bases with no gene match: 12.

This chain connects TRBV27 to TRBJ2-5; 14 positions agree with TRBD2. With V trimmed by 7 bases and J by 4 bases, 17 bases remained unmatched. This CDR3 is built from 19 residues. CDR1 is MNHEY, CDR2 SMNVEV, per germline (reference sequence). CDR3 sequence (DNA): TGTGCCAGCACCCGTCGACTAGCGGGAGGGCCAGGGGAGGTAGAGACCCAGTACTTC. Protein sequence: CASTRRLAGGPGEVETQYF.

The genes are TRBV29-1 and TRBJ2-7; 8 positions agree with TRBD1. V shed 5 bases and J 6 bases; nucleotides not matched to a gene: 6. This CDR3 contains 12 residues. Germline CDR1 is SQVTM and CDR2 is ANQGSEA. CDR3 amino acids: CSVTGQGREQYF. As DNA, the CDR3 is TGCAGCGTTACCGGACAGGGCCGCGAGCAGTACTTC.

As regards this clonotype: Germline is not matched at one junction end, which may reflect a read error. The rearrangement joins TRBV20-1 to TRBJ2-3; D unclear. CDR1 is DFQATT and CDR2 is SNEGSKA in the germline V gene (reference sequence). The CDR3 is made up of 16 amino acids. The CDR3 region has the DNA TGCAGTGCTAGACCTCTTTTCACGAAGATCACAGATGCGCAGTATTTT. Amino acids: CSARPLFTKITDAQYF.

This clonotype was seen once. The rearrangement joins TRBV9 to TRBJ1-1; 10 bases line up with TRBD1. The trim removed 0 bases at V and 5 bases at J, leaving 4 bases unmatched. This CDR3 has 15 residues. Germline-derived CDR1 and CDR2 are SGDLS and YYNGEE. CDR3 region: CASSVEGTGATEAFF. The DNA of the CDR3 is TGTGCCAGCAGCGTAGAGGGGACAGGGGCGACTGAAGCTTTCTTT. Filled out from reference TRBV9 and TRBJ1-1, the complete variable domain reads DSGVTQTPKHLITATGQRVTLRCSPRSGDLSVYWYQQSLDQGLQFLIQYYNGEERAKGNILERFSAQQFPDLHSELNLSSLELGDSALYFCASSVEGTGATEAFFGQGTRLTVV.

The chain has TRBV20-1 and TRBJ1-2; TRBD1 matches 7 bases. CDR3 size: 15 residues. The trim removed 3 bases at V and 0 bases at J, leaving 7 bases unmatched. Germline CDR1 is DFQATT and CDR2 is SNEGSKA (reference sequence). CDR3 sequence: CSARDPGQTNYGYTF. CDR3 nucleotide sequence: TGCAGTGCTAGGGACCCGGGACAGACTAACTATGGCTACACCTTC.

The chain employs TRBV7-2 and TRBJ1-2; no clear D gene. V was trimmed by 1 base and J by 3 bases, leaving 9 bases between them. There are 14 residues in the CDR3. Germline V CDR1 and CDR2: SGHTA, FQGNSA. For the CDR3, the DNA is TGTGCCAGCAGCTTAGGGTCAGCAGACTATGGCTACACCTTC. Translation: CASSLGSADYGYTF.

V gene TRBV29-1 combines with J gene TRBJ2-3; 10 nucleotides agree with TRBD2. Germline V gives CDR1 SQVTM, CDR2 ANQGSEA. The CDR3 is 17 amino acids. J gave up 1 base and V 8 bases, and 15 bases lay outside the gene matches. CDR3 DNA: TGCAGCCCCCATGCCGGAGCGGGAGGGAGGGGCACAGATACGCAGTATTTT. It encodes CSPHAGAGGRGTDTQYF.

J is TRBJ2-5 and V is TRBV29-1, with D possibly matching TRBD1 (5 bases). Trimming removed 0 bases from V and 4 bases from J, with 18 bases in between. Germline V CDR1 and CDR2: SQVTM, ANQGSEA. CDR3 size: 16 residues. Here the CDR3 DNA reads TGCAGCGTTGAAGATCAGAGTGGGGCTAGGGGAGAGACCCAGTACTTC. Translating gives CSVEDQSGARGETQYF.

This clonotype has only a few counts. The V and J genes are TRBV12-3 or TRBV12-4 and TRBJ2-3, with 8 bases fitting TRBD2. V was pared by 9 bases and J by 2 bases, with 4 bases of the junction left unmatched. The CDR3 is 13 amino acids. The CDR3 region is CASTSGPTDTQYF. As DNA, the CDR3 is TGTGCCAGTACTAGCGGACCCACAGATACGCAGTATTTT.

This sequence joins TRBV7-3 and TRBJ2-5; 15 nucleotides match TRBD2. Germline V gives CDR1 SGHTA, CDR2 FQGTGA. V shed 0 bases, J shed 5 bases, and the junction held 4 bases outside the gene matches. There are 17 residues in the CDR3. The CDR3 loop reads CASSLTGLAGGPETQYF. In nucleotides, the CDR3 is TGTGCCAGCAGCTTAACCGGACTAGCGGGAGGGCCGGAGACCCAGTACTTC. Complete variable domain (other parts from reference TRBV7-3 and TRBJ2-5): GAGVSQTPSNKVTEKGKYVELRCDPISGHTALYWYRQSLGQGPEFLIYFQGTGAADDSGLPNDRFFAVRPEGSVSTLKIQRTERGDSAVYLCASSLTGLAGGPETQYFGPGTRLLVL.

The rearrangement links TRBV7-2 to TRBJ2-7; D is unresolved. With 4 bases removed from V and 1 base from J, the gap between germline ends came to 17 bases. Germline V gives CDR1 SGHTA, CDR2 FQGNSA. The CDR3 covers 16 residues. The CDR3 nucleotides read TGTGCCAGCAGCTCCCTGTCGGTGAGGTTTTCCTACGAGCAGTACTTC. Translated: CASSSLSVRFSYEQYF.